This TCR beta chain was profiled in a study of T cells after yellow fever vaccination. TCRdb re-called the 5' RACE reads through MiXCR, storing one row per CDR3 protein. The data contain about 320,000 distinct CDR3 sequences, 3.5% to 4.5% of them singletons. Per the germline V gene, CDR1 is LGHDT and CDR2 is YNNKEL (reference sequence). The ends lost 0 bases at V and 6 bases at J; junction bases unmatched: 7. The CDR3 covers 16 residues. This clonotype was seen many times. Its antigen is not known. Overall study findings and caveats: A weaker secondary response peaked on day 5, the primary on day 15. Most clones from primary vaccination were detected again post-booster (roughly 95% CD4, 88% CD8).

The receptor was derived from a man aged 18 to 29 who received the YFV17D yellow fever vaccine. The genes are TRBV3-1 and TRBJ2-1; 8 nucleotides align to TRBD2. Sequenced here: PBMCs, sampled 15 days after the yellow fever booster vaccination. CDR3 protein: CASSQEVAGGLNEQFF. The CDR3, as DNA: TGTGCCAGCAGCCAAGAAGTGGCGGGGGGCCTCAATGAGCAGTTCTTC.